This TCR beta chain was identified during a study of cytomegalovirus exposure and HLA in healthy donors. Study-level points and caveats: Analyses of presence and absence presupposed an approximately uniform sequencing depth across donors. HLA allele associations emerged for roughly 17,000 TCR beta sequences in a later analysis, at 0.05 false discovery rate.

The CDR3 consists of 16 residues. V lost 6 bases to trimming and J lost 5 bases; unmatched junction nucleotides: 9. Germline V lookup: CDR1 SGHRS, CDR2 YFSETQ. Though nominally healthy at sampling, donors likely had unrecorded immune exposures. 13 Jbeta primers and 60 Vbeta primers were used for the PCR. The method was immunoSEQ multiplex PCR; TCRdb's version includes in-frame clones alone and lacks a portion of them. The sample lists 150,000 or so clones; around three quarters were seen once. In the case of this clone: Its specificity is unknown.

The V call is TRBV5-1, the J call TRBJ2-1; TRBD2 agrees at 12 bases. The receptor was derived from a man aged 35 to 55 in good health and CMV-seropositive. Sample: PBMCs. The CDR3 here is CASTPRLAGVNNEQFF. DNA for the CDR3: TGCGCCAGCACGCCTAGACTAGCGGGAGTGAACAATGAGCAGTTCTTC.